These 26 T cell receptor beta chains were sequenced from one sample in a study of OX40 agonist ivuxolimab in advanced cancers. Sequencing used immunoSEQ multiplex PCR; TCRdb keeps in-frame clones, though not all of them. The repertoire holds fewer than 100,000 clones, with 86% as singletons. The specimen comprised CD4+ or CD8+ T cells sorted from blood, sampled in a trial of the OX40 agonist ivuxolimab. Receptors were obtained from an adult with an advanced solid tumor such as melanoma, head and neck, liver or kidney cancer.

A note on this clone: One end of the junction does not line up with germline, which may come from a read error. The chain joins TRBV7-7 to TRBJ2-2; D not resolved. This CDR3 spans 14 amino acids. Germline V gene sequence: CDR1 SSHAT, CDR2 FNYEAQ (reference sequence). CDR3 DNA sequence: TGTGCTAGCAGCCTGGAAGGTCGGGTCGGGGAGCTGTTTTTT. It yields the protein CASSLEGRVGELFF.

The chain is built from TRBV7-2 and TRBJ2-7, with D unclear. The CDR3 has 14 amino acids. Trimming cost V 2 bases and J 2 bases, with 10 bases left between them. CDR1 and CDR2 (germline): SGHTA, FQGNSA. Here the CDR3 reads CASSLSNIAYEQYF. CDR3 sequence (DNA): TGTGCCAGCAGCTTATCGAACATCGCCTACGAGCAGTACTTC.

The chain joins TRBV7-2 to TRBJ2-7; the D is unclear. This CDR3 region has 14 residues. The germline CDR1 and CDR2 sequences are SGHTA and FQGNSA. With 1 base removed from V and 0 bases from J, the gap between germline ends came to 7 bases. CDR3 nucleotides: TGTGCCAGCAGCTTAGGACACCTCTCCTACGAGCAGTACTTC. Protein sequence: CASSLGHLSYEQYF.

This clone appeared a single time. The chain joins TRBV14 to TRBJ2-7, with TRBD1 as a possible D gene (6 bases). In germline, CDR1 is SGHDN, CDR2 FVKESK. V was trimmed by 3 bases and J by 4 bases, leaving 19 bases between them. The CDR3 contains 16 residues. Here the CDR3 reads CASSQKQGLFAYEQYF. The CDR3 coding sequence is TGTGCCAGCAGCCAGAAACAGGGTCTTTTTGCGTACGAGCAGTACTTC.

V gene TRBV7-2 combines with J gene TRBJ2-7, with 15 nucleotides matching TRBD2. V was pared by 3 bases and J by 0 bases, with 6 bases of the junction left unmatched. CDR1 and CDR2 from the germline V gene are SGHTA and FQGNSA. This CDR3 has 18 amino acids. CDR3 in DNA: TGTGCCAGCAGCTTGGGGACTAGCGGGAGGACCGTCTCCTACGAGCAGTACTTC. It codes for CASSLGTSGRTVSYEQYF.

The J gene is TRBJ1-2, the V gene TRBV9; the match to TRBD1 covers 7 bases. The CDR3 contains 16 residues. CDR1 is SGDLS and CDR2 is YYNGEE in the germline V gene. Germline trimming cut 0 bases from V and 7 bases from J; bases unmatched to any gene: 12. CDR3 DNA sequence: TGTGCCAGCAGCGTAGAACCCTTGACAGGGATGAGTGGCTACACCTTC. This encodes CASSVEPLTGMSGYTF. Drawing the rest from reference TRBV9 and TRBJ1-2, the complete variable domain is DSGVTQTPKHLITATGQRVTLRCSPRSGDLSVYWYQQSLDQGLQFLIQYYNGEERAKGNILERFSAQQFPDLHSELNLSSLELGDSALYFCASSVEPLTGMSGYTFGSGTRLTVV.

This chain links TRBV6-6 with TRBJ2-1; D not certain. Germline CDR1 MNHNY, CDR2 SVGAGI (reference sequence). V was cut by 2 bases and J by 3 bases, with 8 bases left in between. The CDR3 is 14 residues long. The CDR3 here is CASSYDQVYNEQFF. CDR3 coding DNA: TGTGCCAGCAGTTACGATCAGGTCTACAATGAGCAGTTCTTC.

The CDR3 bases are TGTGCCAGCAGAAGCCGGGGGGTGTACGAGCAGTACTTC. This codes for CASRSRGVYEQYF. This chain connects TRBV5-8 to TRBJ2-7; TRBD2 matches at 7 bases. The V segment lost 5 bases and the J segment 4 bases; nucleotides outside the gene matches: 6. Germline CDR1 is SGHTS and CDR2 is YDEGEE. The CDR3 length is 13 residues.

CDR3: CASSLEGSNYGYTF. The CDR3 nucleotides are TGTGCCAGCAGCTTAGAGGGTAGTAACTATGGCTACACCTTC. The chain couples TRBV7-3 to TRBJ1-2; D not resolved. Trimming stripped 2 bases from V and 1 base from J, with 8 bases between. The CDR3 sequence is 14 residues long. From germline, CDR1 is SGHTA and CDR2 FQGTGA.

J is TRBJ2-2 and V is TRBV12-5; the match to TRBD1 covers 8 bases. Germline CDR1 LGHNT, CDR2 FRNRAP. V was pared by 0 bases and J by 2 bases, with 14 bases of the junction left unmatched. CDR3 length: 20 residues. Written as DNA, the CDR3 is TGTGCTAGTGGTTTGGTCCAGCGAGACAGGGGCCCTTTTAACACCGGGGAGCTGTTTTTT. It translates to CASGLVQRDRGPFNTGELFF.

The chain joins TRBV29-1 to TRBJ1-1, with D unresolved. The CDR3 runs to 13 residues. Trimming shortened V by 6 bases and J by 5 bases, and 16 bases separated the two germline ends. Germline V gives CDR1 SQVTM, CDR2 ANQGSEA. CDR3 nucleotides: TGCAGCGTAGGGCCCTTAGGTAGGACTGAAGCTTTCTTT. Translated: CSVGPLGRTEAFF.

The gene calls are TRBV7-9 and TRBJ2-5; D ambiguous. Trimming cost V 6 bases and J 0 bases, with 11 bases left between them. CDR1 is SEHNR, CDR2 FQNEAQ, per germline (reference sequence). The CDR3 runs 14 residues. CDR3 loop: CASSARRNQETQYF. The CDR3 nucleotides are TGTGCCAGCAGTGCTAGACGGAACCAAGAGACCCAGTACTTC.

The V and J genes are TRBV19 and TRBJ1-5, with a tentative D call TRBD1 (6 bases). This CDR3 region has 16 residues. V was pared by 5 bases and J by 2 bases, with 16 bases between. The germline V gene has CDR1 LNHDA and CDR2 SQIVND (reference sequence). CDR3 in amino acids: CASSRPRDIGNQPQHF. Written as DNA, the CDR3 is TGTGCCAGTAGTCGACCCCGGGACATAGGCAATCAGCCCCAGCATTTT.

The gene calls are TRBV15 and TRBJ2-7; TRBD2 might be the D (6 bases). The CDR3 is 16 residues long. CDR1 and CDR2 from the germline V gene are LNHNV and YYDKDF (reference sequence). Trimming removed 2 bases from V and 3 bases from J, with 17 bases in between. The CDR3 DNA reads as TGTGCCACCAGCAGATTAGGGAGGAAAATCCTCTACGAGCAGTACTTC. This sequence encodes CATSRLGRKILYEQYF.

The V gene is TRBV6-5, the J gene TRBJ1-2; 9 bases are a match to TRBD1. The CDR3 consists of 13 residues. Germline V gene data show CDR1 as MNHEY and CDR2 as SVGAGI. After removal of 5 bases from V and 8 bases from J, the junction contained 6 bases not matched to a gene. CDR3 loop: CASSRTGGGGYTF. CDR3 DNA sequence: TGTGCCAGCAGTCGTACAGGGGGCGGCGGCTACACCTTC.

V gene TRBV7-2 combines with J gene TRBJ1-2; D is perhaps TRBD1 (5 bases). The CDR3 covers 14 residues. V was clipped by 4 bases and J by 3 bases, with 12 bases between them. The germline CDR1 and CDR2 sequences are SGHTA and FQGNSA. DNA for the CDR3: TGTGCCAGCAGCTCCCGGGGCGAGGACTATGGCTACACCTTC. As protein: CASSSRGEDYGYTF.

This sequence joins TRBV5-4 and TRBJ2-3, with D unclear. The CDR3 spans 14 residues. CDR1 and CDR2 (germline): SGHNT, YYREEE (reference sequence). V was clipped by 3 bases and J by 0 bases, with 8 bases between them. The chain's CDR3 is CASSSGSSTDTQYF. The CDR3 DNA sequence: TGTGCCAGCAGCTCCGGGTCCAGCACAGATACGCAGTATTTT. Full variable domain (remainder filled in from reference TRBV5-4 and TRBJ2-3): ETGVTQSPTHLIKTRGQQVTLRCSSQSGHNTVSWYQQALGQGPQFIFQYYREEENGRGNFPPRFSGLQFPNYSSELNVNALELDDSALYLCASSSGSSTDTQYFGPGTRLTVL.

V gene TRBV29-1 combines with J gene TRBJ2-5, with 8 bases lining up with TRBD1. The CDR3 is made up of 13 amino acids. The ends lost 6 bases at V and 2 bases at J; junction bases unmatched: 5. Germline CDR1 reads SQVTM; CDR2 reads ANQGSEA. Here the CDR3 DNA reads TGCAGCGTGAAACAGGGGGTGCAAGAGACCCAGTACTTC. Protein: CSVKQGVQETQYF.

This clone was counted a single time. The CDR3 region has the DNA TGTGCCAGCAGCGTAGACTTGAACACCGGGGAGCTGTTTTTT. Its protein is CASSVDLNTGELFF. This sequence joins TRBV9 and TRBJ2-2; no clear D gene. The CDR3 loop spans 14 amino acids. Germline lookup yields CDR1 SGDLS and CDR2 YYNGEE. V was pared by 0 bases and J by 1 base, with 4 bases between.

The chain has TRBV5-1 and TRBJ1-1; D may be TRBD1 (6 bases). Germline-derived CDR1 and CDR2 are SGHRS and YFSETQ. With 4 bases removed from V and 4 bases from J, the gap between germline ends came to 8 bases. The CDR3 extends over 12 amino acids. CDR3 in amino acids: CASSPTGTEAFF. The DNA for the CDR3 is TGCGCCAGCAGCCCGACAGGCACTGAAGCTTTCTTT.

The rearrangement links TRBV6-5 to TRBJ1-1; no reliable D call. Trimming removed 5 bases at V and 1 base at J, with 8 bases between. The germline CDR1 and CDR2 sequences are MNHEY and SVGAGI. This CDR3 contains 13 residues. CDR3 bases: TGTGCCAGCAGTCGAGGAGGGAACACTGAAGCTTTCTTT. Its protein is CASSRGGNTEAFF.

The chain combines TRBV19 with TRBJ1-1, with 9 bases identical to TRBD1. V trimming: 6 bases; J trimming: 6 bases; junction bases outside the gene matches: 8. The CDR3 has 14 amino acids. CDR1 is LNHDA and CDR2 is SQIVND in the germline V gene (reference sequence). The CDR3 coding sequence is TGTGCCAGTAGAAGGACGACAGGGGGGCCTGAAGCTTTCTTT. Its protein is CASRRTTGGPEAFF. The full variable domain, in which reference TRBV19 and TRBJ1-1 provide the parts outside the CDR3, is DGGITQSPKYLFRKEGQNVTLSCEQNLNHDAMYWYRQDPGQGLRLIYYSQIVNDFQKGDIAEGYSVSREKKESFPLTVTSAQKNPTAFYLCASRRTTGGPEAFFGQGTRLTVV.

The V gene is TRBV5-5, the J gene TRBJ2-2, with 7 bases fitting TRBD1. Trimming at V came to 3 bases and at J to 0 bases, leaving 8 bases not matched to a gene. CDR1 and CDR2 from the germline V gene are SGHKS and YYEKEE (reference sequence). This CDR3 has 17 amino acids. CDR3 residues: CASSSPRGGANTGELFF. The CDR3 bases are TGTGCCAGCAGCTCCCCCCGAGGGGGCGCGAACACCGGGGAGCTGTTTTTT. Complete variable domain (other parts from reference TRBV5-5 and TRBJ2-2): DAGVTQSPTHLIKTRGQQVTLRCSPISGHKSVSWYQQVLGQGPQFIFQYYEKEERGRGNFPDRFSARQFPNYSSELNVNALLLGDSALYLCASSSPRGGANTGELFFGEGSRLTVL.

The chain combines TRBV6-5 with TRBJ1-4; 8 positions agree with TRBD1. This CDR3 has 15 amino acids. After removal of 4 bases from V and 9 bases from J, the junction contained 10 bases not matched to a gene. Germline V gene sequence: CDR1 MNHEY, CDR2 SVGAGI. CDR3 sequence reads: CASSSDPGGGQKLFF. The DNA of the CDR3 is TGTGCCAGCAGTTCCGACCCAGGGGGCGGGCAAAAACTGTTTTTT.

The chain carries TRBV28 and TRBJ2-7; D possibly uses TRBD1 or TRBD2 (5 bases each). The CDR3 is 13 amino acids. Germline V gene data show CDR1 as MDHEN and CDR2 as SYDVKM. V lost 6 bases and J 7 bases, leaving 16 bases between the germline ends. CDR3 protein: CASRLGAGMEQYF. The DNA for the CDR3 is TGTGCCAGCAGACTAGGGGCTGGAATGGAGCAGTACTTC.

V gene TRBV27 combines with J gene TRBJ1-2; D possibly corresponds to TRBD1 (6 bases). The CDR3 sequence is 14 residues long. CDR1 and CDR2 from the germline V gene are MNHEY and SMNVEV (reference sequence). Trimming pared 3 bases from V and 5 bases from J, leaving 13 bases between. The CDR3, as DNA: TGTGCCAGCAGTTTGGGGGGGGCGGGATATGGCTACACCTTC. Translated, it gives CASSLGGAGYGYTF.